These 32 T cell receptor beta chains share one sample of origin, sequenced in a study of T cell repertoires in cytomegalovirus infection. TCRdb independently ran MiXCR on the reads; one entry per CDR3 protein. The sample lists approximately 500,000 distinct CDR3 sequences, 10% to 12% occurring once. Sequenced sample: PBMCs. Every receptor here comes from a human donor in good health (CMV status not recorded). Some clones in this sample may be carry-over from other donors' samples.

The J gene is TRBJ2-3, the V gene TRBV5-1, with TRBD2 matching 10 bases. Germline-derived CDR1 and CDR2 are SGHRS and YFSETQ. This CDR3 has 18 amino acids. V trimming: 1 base; J trimming: 2 bases; junction bases outside the gene matches: 10. The CDR3 coding sequence is TGCGCCAGCAGCTTGTCTACTAGCGGGAAAAGTTACACAGATACGCAGTATTTT. Its translation: CASSLSTSGKSYTDTQYF.

A few counts support this clonotype. The chain uses TRBV9 and TRBJ2-5; 8 nucleotides agree with TRBD2. Germline CDR1 reads SGDLS; CDR2 reads YYNGEE. With 4 bases clipped from V and 1 base from J, the junction kept 3 bases outside the gene matches. This CDR3 has 14 amino acids. CDR3 DNA sequence: TGTGCCAGCAGCATCACTAGCGGCCAAGAGACCCAGTACTTC. It codes for CASSITSGQETQYF.

This clonotype was recorded many times. The genes are TRBV7-6 and TRBJ2-1, with 13 nucleotides matching TRBD2. Germline CDR1 and CDR2: SGHVS and FNYEAQ. This CDR3 has 17 residues. V trimming: 8 bases; J trimming: 0 bases; junction bases outside the gene matches: 7. The CDR3 sequence is CASVGLAGDSSYNEQFF. The DNA of the CDR3 is TGTGCCAGCGTCGGACTAGCGGGAGATAGCTCCTACAATGAGCAGTTCTTC.

This clonotype was recorded at least ten times. The chain employs TRBV28 and TRBJ2-3; D remains unclear. CDR3 length: 13 residues. Trimming stripped 11 bases from V and 2 bases from J, with 14 bases between. Germline V gives CDR1 MDHEN, CDR2 SYDVKM. In DNA, the CDR3 is TGTGCCGGCGGCAAGGGCCACACAGATACGCAGTATTTT. Translation: CAGGKGHTDTQYF.

At least ten counts were recorded for this clonotype. This chain joins TRBV5-5 and TRBJ2-7, with TRBD2 matching over 12 bases. From germline, CDR1 is SGHKS and CDR2 YYEKEE (reference sequence). The ends lost 1 base at V and 4 bases at J; junction bases unmatched: 3. This CDR3 has 15 amino acids. CDR3 sequence (DNA): TGTGCCAGCAGCTTGACACTAGCGGGGGGTTACGAGCAGTACTTC. This translates into CASSLTLAGGYEQYF.

This clonotype was recorded many times. Written as DNA, the CDR3 is TGTGCCAGCAGCTTAAGGGAAAAGCGGTCCTACGAGCAGTACTTC. This translates into CASSLREKRSYEQYF. This chain links TRBV7-8 with TRBJ2-7; D may be TRBD2 (5 bases). The CDR3 is 15 residues long. V dropped 2 bases and J dropped 1 base, with 12 bases sitting between them. Looked up from germline, CDR1 is SGHVS and CDR2 is FQNEAQ.

This chain uses TRBV28 with TRBJ1-4; no definite D call. Trimming pared 7 bases from V and 4 bases from J, leaving 16 bases between. This CDR3 is 15 amino acids long. The germline CDR1 and CDR2 sequences are MDHEN and SYDVKM. CDR3 sequence reads: CASISLRLHNEKLFF. In DNA, the CDR3 is TGTGCCAGCATCTCTTTACGGCTTCATAATGAAAAACTGTTTTTT.

There are many counts of this clonotype. The chain carries TRBV7-8 and TRBJ2-2, with 13 bases fitting TRBD2. The CDR3 extends over 15 amino acids. Looked up from germline, CDR1 is SGHVS and CDR2 is FQNEAQ. V lost 5 bases, J lost 7 bases, and 4 bases stayed unmatched. CDR3 sequence: CASSLRTSGGGELFF. The CDR3 nucleotides read TGTGCCAGCAGCCTTAGGACTAGCGGGGGCGGGGAGCTGTTTTTT.

The chain recombines TRBV2 with TRBJ2-5, with TRBD2 as a possible D gene (5 bases). CDR3 length: 14 residues. Trimming cost V 5 bases and J 0 bases, with 10 bases left between them. Germline CDR1 reads SNHLY; CDR2 reads FYNNEI. The DNA for the CDR3 is TGTGCCAGCAGTCACACGCGGGACCAAGAGACCCAGTACTTC. This gives the protein CASSHTRDQETQYF.

In its sample, this clonotype was seen many times. The chain joins TRBV7-9 to TRBJ1-2; D may be TRBD1 (6 bases). The germline V gene has CDR1 SEHNR and CDR2 FQNEAQ (reference sequence). CDR3 size: 13 residues. Trimming shortened V by 4 bases and J by 7 bases, and 13 bases separated the two germline ends. The CDR3 DNA reads TGTGCCAGCAGCTACGGACAGAGCAGTGGCTACACCTTC. This sequence encodes CASSYGQSSGYTF.

This clonotype was seen many times. This chain joins TRBV18 and TRBJ2-5; D uncertain. Germline CDR1 is KGHSH and CDR2 is LQKENI. This CDR3 contains 14 residues. V was shortened by 5 bases and J by 4 bases, with 14 bases between the two germline ends. The CDR3: CASSTLQDGETQYF. CDR3 sequence (DNA): TGTGCCAGCTCAACTCTCCAGGACGGAGAGACCCAGTACTTC.

At least ten counts were recorded for this clonotype. This chain connects TRBV12-3 or TRBV12-4 to TRBJ2-5, with D perhaps assigned TRBD1 or TRBD2 (5 bases each). This CDR3 has 14 residues. With 6 bases removed from V and 3 bases from J, the gap between germline ends came to 14 bases. The chain's CDR3 is CASSPRGAEETQYF. The DNA for the CDR3 is TGTGCCAGCAGCCCGAGAGGGGCGGAAGAGACCCAGTACTTC.

Many counts were recorded for this clonotype. The rearrangement uses TRBV15 and TRBJ1-2; D remains ambiguous. Between the trimmed V and J ends, which lost 0 bases and 8 bases, there was a span of 7 bases. The CDR3 length is 12 residues. Germline CDR1 reads LNHNV; CDR2 reads YYDKDF (reference sequence). CDR3 DNA: TGTGCCACCAGCAGAGATGCCAGAGGCTACACCTTC. Residues: CATSRDARGYTF. Full variable domain (remainder filled in from reference TRBV15 and TRBJ1-2): DAMVIQNPRYQVTQFGKPVTLSCSQTLNHNVMYWYQQKSSQAPKLLFHYYDKDFNNEADTPDNFQSRRPNTSFCFLDIRSPGLGDTAMYLCATSRDARGYTFGSGTRLTVV.

This clonotype was found a few times. The rearrangement links TRBV27 to TRBJ1-6; D not certain. The V and J ends lost 3 bases and 7 bases respectively, with 13 bases between them. Per germline, CDR1 MNHEY and CDR2 SMNVEV (reference sequence). This CDR3 contains 15 residues. CDR3 loop: CASSFSQTGNSPLHF. The CDR3 DNA follows: TGTGCCAGCAGTTTCTCACAGACCGGAAATTCACCCCTCCACTTT.

This clonotype turned up a few times. The gene calls are TRBV15 and TRBJ1-1, with D perhaps TRBD1 (5 bases). The V end lost 3 bases, the J end lost 1 base, and 12 bases lay between the germline ends. The CDR3 totals 15 residues. Germline assignment: CDR1 LNHNV and CDR2 YYDKDF (reference sequence). The CDR3 spells CATSSPGRGNTEAFF. Written as DNA, the CDR3 is TGTGCCACCAGCAGCCCGGGACGGGGGAACACTGAAGCTTTCTTT.

This clonotype has a handful of counts. In nucleotides, the CDR3 is TGTGCCAGCAGTGGAGACGGCGCTCCAACCGACGGCTACACCTTC. Translating it yields CASSGDGAPTDGYTF. This chain joins TRBV2 and TRBJ1-2; no clear D. There are 15 residues in the CDR3. Deletions cut 4 bases from V and 8 bases from J, with 20 bases between. The V gene's germline CDR1 is SNHLY and CDR2 FYNNEI.

Ten or more counts support this clonotype. V is TRBV28 and J is TRBJ2-5; tentatively, D is TRBD1 (6 bases). The CDR3 extends over 15 amino acids. Between the trimmed V and J ends, which lost 5 bases and 1 base, there was a span of 14 bases. Germline CDR1 and CDR2: MDHEN and SYDVKM. CDR3 in amino acids: CASSDPWGPQETQYF. The CDR3 nucleotides read TGTGCCAGCAGTGACCCCTGGGGGCCCCAAGAGACCCAGTACTTC.

This clonotype was observed many times. The chain employs TRBV6-1 and TRBJ1-1; 9 positions agree with TRBD1. The V gene end was trimmed by 4 bases and the J gene end by 6 bases; junction bases not matched to a gene: 6. The CDR3 has 14 amino acids. CDR1 and CDR2 (germline): MNHNS, SASEGT. The CDR3 spells CASSGQQGAAEAFF. CDR3 coding DNA: TGTGCCAGCAGTGGTCAACAGGGGGCTGCTGAAGCTTTCTTT.

This clonotype was found many times. J is TRBJ2-1 and V is TRBV28; TRBD2 aligns across 13 bases. Germline V gene data show CDR1 as MDHEN and CDR2 as SYDVKM. V shed 7 bases, J shed 1 base, and the junction held 7 bases outside the gene matches. The CDR3 consists of 17 residues. CDR3 DNA sequence: TGTGCCAGCACACTATGGGGACTAGCGGGATCCTACAATGAGCAGTTCTTC. Translating gives CASTLWGLAGSYNEQFF.

The chain links TRBV5-6 to TRBJ2-1, with a weak D call TRBD1 (6 bases). The CDR3 loop spans 16 amino acids. Trimming left V 5 bases short and J 7 bases short, with 22 bases between. Looked up from germline, CDR1 is SGHDT and CDR2 is YYEEEE. The chain's CDR3 is CASSDAGTKGWNEQFF. In DNA, the CDR3 is TGTGCCAGCAGTGATGCCGGGACAAAGGGCTGGAATGAGCAGTTCTTC.

The rearrangement joins TRBV20-1 to TRBJ1-1; no firm D call. Germline CDR1 reads DFQATT; CDR2 reads SNEGSKA (reference sequence). This CDR3 comprises 14 residues. Between the trimmed V and J ends, which lost 0 bases and 1 base, there was a span of 9 bases. The CDR3 sequence is CSARDSWQNTEAFF. The CDR3 nucleotides read TGCAGTGCTAGAGATAGTTGGCAGAACACTGAAGCTTTCTTT.

This clonotype was detected many times. The rearrangement joins TRBV12-3 or TRBV12-4 to TRBJ2-1; D ambiguous. This CDR3 has 15 amino acids. The V gene lost 1 base and the J gene lost 1 base, with 8 bases spanning the gap. The CDR3 loop reads CASSLVTGSYNEQFF. The CDR3 DNA reads as TGTGCCAGCAGTTTAGTCACTGGGTCCTACAATGAGCAGTTCTTC.

The rearrangement links TRBV24-1 to TRBJ2-1; D may be TRBD2 (5 bases). Germline lookup yields CDR1 KGHDR and CDR2 SFDVKD. V was clipped by 0 bases and J by 10 bases, with 12 bases between them. CDR3 size: 14 residues. The chain's CDR3 is CATSDLGGSGEQFF. Here the CDR3 DNA reads TGTGCCACCAGTGATTTGGGCGGGTCGGGGGAGCAGTTCTTC.

This clonotype came up many times. The chain has TRBV12-3 or TRBV12-4 and TRBJ1-2, with a tentative D call TRBD1 (5 bases). V was trimmed by 4 bases and J by 0 bases, leaving 12 bases between them. This CDR3 is built from 15 residues. CDR3 region: CASSSGAASNYGYTF. The CDR3 DNA is TGTGCCAGCAGTTCCGGGGCAGCCTCTAACTATGGCTACACCTTC.

This clonotype was counted ten times or more. The chain uses TRBV7-8 and TRBJ1-2; 10 nucleotides match TRBD1. Per germline, CDR1 SGHVS and CDR2 FQNEAQ. V shed 5 bases and J 5 bases; nucleotides not matched to a gene: 8. CDR3 length: 15 amino acids. CDR3 amino acids: CASSLRQGAGYGYTF. Written as DNA, the CDR3 is TGTGCCAGCAGCCTGCGACAGGGGGCGGGGTATGGCTACACCTTC.

A few counts support this clonotype. The chain couples TRBV6-6 to TRBJ1-2; D gene uncertain. Trimming took off 5 bases at V and 0 bases at J, with 13 bases between the two ends. Looked up from germline, CDR1 is MNHNY and CDR2 is SVGAGI (reference sequence). CDR3 size: 15 residues. The CDR3: CASSTSEIANYGYTF. The CDR3, as DNA: TGTGCCAGCAGTACTTCAGAAATCGCTAACTATGGCTACACCTTC.

This chain joins TRBV20-1 and TRBJ1-3; D gene ambiguous. CDR3 length equals 16 residues. Germline CDR1 reads DFQATT; CDR2 reads SNEGSKA (reference sequence). Trimming took 0 bases from V and 0 from J, leaving 12 bases between them. The CDR3 region is CSARDDGVPSGNTIYF. The CDR3 nucleotides read TGCAGTGCTAGAGATGACGGGGTTCCCTCTGGAAACACCATATATTTT.

The J gene is TRBJ1-1, the V gene TRBV6-2 or TRBV6-3; 8 bases line up with TRBD1. The CDR3 is 14 residues long. Germline V gene data show CDR1 as MNHEY and CDR2 as SVGEGT. V was clipped by 7 bases and J by 0 bases; unmatched bases: 4. The CDR3, as DNA: TGTGCCAGCACTCGGGGACAGGTGAACACTGAAGCTTTCTTT. It is translated as CASTRGQVNTEAFF.

The chain has TRBV18 and TRBJ2-1, with 9 bases lining up with TRBD2. Germline-derived CDR1 and CDR2 are KGHSH and LQKENI. Trimming took 1 base from V and 0 from J; bases not matched to a gene: 7. The CDR3 spans 18 residues. In DNA, the CDR3 is TGTGCCAGCTCACCACGGCTAGCGGGGCAAAGCTCCTACAATGAGCAGTTCTTC. Its protein is CASSPRLAGQSSYNEQFF.

This clonotype has at least ten counts. J is TRBJ2-7 and V is TRBV7-9; TRBD1 matches at 12 bases. The length of the CDR3 is 16 residues. V was pared by 4 bases and J by 5 bases, with 9 bases of the junction left unmatched. Germline V gives CDR1 SEHNR, CDR2 FQNEAQ (reference sequence). CDR3 sequence (DNA): TGTGCCAGCAGCTCACCTTCGGGACAGGGGGCGGACGAGCAGTACTTC. This codes for CASSSPSGQGADEQYF.

This clonotype was seen a handful of times. The V call is TRBV24-1, the J call TRBJ2-3, with D possibly matching TRBD1 (6 bases). V gave up 4 bases and J gave up 0 bases, with 13 bases separating them. Germline lookup yields CDR1 KGHDR and CDR2 SFDVKD. This CDR3 spans 16 amino acids. The CDR3 spells CATSDTGFPSTDTQYF. The CDR3, as DNA: TGTGCCACCAGTGACACAGGGTTCCCGAGCACAGATACGCAGTATTTT.

This clonotype was picked up many times. This sequence joins TRBV11-3 and TRBJ2-1; D tentatively fits TRBD1 or TRBD2 (5 bases each). Germline-derived CDR1 and CDR2 are SGHNT and YENEEA. The CDR3 consists of 14 residues. V was pared by 0 bases and J by 4 bases, with 7 bases between. CDR3 amino acids: CASSLEGEYNEQFF. The CDR3 region has the DNA TGTGCCAGCAGCTTAGAGGGGGAATACAATGAGCAGTTCTTC.